This TCR beta chain came from a study of blood T cell repertoires in COVID-19. Whole-study context: Nucleic acid was either cDNA or gDNA, and it came from T cells, B-cell-depleted T cells, or PBMCs.

Germline-derived CDR1 and CDR2 are SGHRS and YFSETQ. The V end lost 5 bases, the J end lost 1 base, and 15 bases lay between the germline ends. This CDR3 contains 15 residues. In the study's own analysis: For nucleated cells, counts were estimated from reference gene primer amplification. Using immunoSEQ multiplex PCR, the repertoire was profiled, and TCRdb retains in-frame clones only, with some absent. V and J calls and clone size are copied from that table; D and trimming were computed from the DNA. Here the sample spans some 120,000 clones, approximately 90% being singletons. The sequenced sample was peripheral blood. The V gene is TRBV5-1, the J gene TRBJ1-1, with D perhaps matching TRBD1 (5 bases). The receptor was derived from an elderly woman with acute or convalescent COVID-19. As DNA, the CDR3 is TGCGCCAGCAGTATCACCAGCGACAGGAACACTGAAGCTTTCTTT. Encoded protein: CASSITSDRNTEAFF.